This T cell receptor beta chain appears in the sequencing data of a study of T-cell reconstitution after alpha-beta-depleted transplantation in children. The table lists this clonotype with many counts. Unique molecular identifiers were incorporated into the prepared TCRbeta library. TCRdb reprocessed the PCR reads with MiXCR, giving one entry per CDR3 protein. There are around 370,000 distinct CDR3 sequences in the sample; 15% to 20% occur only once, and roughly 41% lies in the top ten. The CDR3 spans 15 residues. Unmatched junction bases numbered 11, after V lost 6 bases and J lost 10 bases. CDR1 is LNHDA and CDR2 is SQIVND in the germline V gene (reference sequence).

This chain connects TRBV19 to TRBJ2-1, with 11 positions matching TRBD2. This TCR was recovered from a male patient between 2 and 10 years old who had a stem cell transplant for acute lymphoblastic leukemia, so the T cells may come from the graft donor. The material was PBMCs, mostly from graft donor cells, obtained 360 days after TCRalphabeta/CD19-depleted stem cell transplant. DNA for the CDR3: TGTGCCAGTAGCACCATAGCGGGAGGGCCGAGGGAGCAGTTCTTC. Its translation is CASSTIAGGPREQFF.